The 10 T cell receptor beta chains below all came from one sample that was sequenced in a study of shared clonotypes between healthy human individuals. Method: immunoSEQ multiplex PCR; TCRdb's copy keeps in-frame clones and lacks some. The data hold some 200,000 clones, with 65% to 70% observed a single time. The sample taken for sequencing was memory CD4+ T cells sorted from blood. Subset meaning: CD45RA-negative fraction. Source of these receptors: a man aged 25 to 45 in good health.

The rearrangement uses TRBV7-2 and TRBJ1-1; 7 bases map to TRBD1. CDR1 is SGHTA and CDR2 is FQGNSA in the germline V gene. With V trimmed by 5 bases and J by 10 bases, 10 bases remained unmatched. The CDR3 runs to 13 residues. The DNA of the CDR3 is TGTGCCAGCAGCGTCTACAGGGGCGGAGGAGCTTTCTTT. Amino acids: CASSVYRGGGAFF.

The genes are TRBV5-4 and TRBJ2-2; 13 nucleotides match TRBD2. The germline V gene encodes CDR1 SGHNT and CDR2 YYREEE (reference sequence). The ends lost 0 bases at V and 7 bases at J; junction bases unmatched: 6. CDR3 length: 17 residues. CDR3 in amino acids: CASSLGGLAGAIGELFF. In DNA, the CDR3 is TGTGCCAGCAGCTTGGGAGGACTAGCGGGAGCCATCGGGGAGCTGTTTTTT.

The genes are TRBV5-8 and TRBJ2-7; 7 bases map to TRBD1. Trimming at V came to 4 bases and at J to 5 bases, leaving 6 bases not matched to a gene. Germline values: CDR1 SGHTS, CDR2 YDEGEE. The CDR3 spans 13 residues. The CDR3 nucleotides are TGTGCCAGCAGCAGGGTGACAGGGAACGAGCAGTACTTC. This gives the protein CASSRVTGNEQYF.

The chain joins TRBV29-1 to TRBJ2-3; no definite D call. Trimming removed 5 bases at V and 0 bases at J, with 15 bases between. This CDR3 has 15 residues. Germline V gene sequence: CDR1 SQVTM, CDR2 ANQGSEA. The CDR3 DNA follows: TGCAGCGTTTTGGGCGAGACTGGTAGCACAGATACGCAGTATTTT. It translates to CSVLGETGSTDTQYF.

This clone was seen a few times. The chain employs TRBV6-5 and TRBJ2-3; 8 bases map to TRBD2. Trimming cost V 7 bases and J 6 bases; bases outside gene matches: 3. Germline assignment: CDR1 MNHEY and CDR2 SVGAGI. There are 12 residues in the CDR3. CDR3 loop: CASTPGGDTQYF. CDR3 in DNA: TGTGCCAGCACCCCGGGGGGGGATACGCAGTATTTT.

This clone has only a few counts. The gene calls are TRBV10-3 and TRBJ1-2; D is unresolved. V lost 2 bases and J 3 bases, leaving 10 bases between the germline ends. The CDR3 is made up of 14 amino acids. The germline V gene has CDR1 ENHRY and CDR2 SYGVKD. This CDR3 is CAISEGGSYYGYTF. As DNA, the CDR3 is TGTGCCATCAGTGAGGGTGGCAGCTACTATGGCTACACCTTC.

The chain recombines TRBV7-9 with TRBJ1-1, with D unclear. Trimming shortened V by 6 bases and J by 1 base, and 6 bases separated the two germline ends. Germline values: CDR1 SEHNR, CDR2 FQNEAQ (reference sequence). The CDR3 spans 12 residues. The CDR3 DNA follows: TGTGCCAGCAGGTACAGGAACACTGAAGCTTTCTTT. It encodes CASRYRNTEAFF.

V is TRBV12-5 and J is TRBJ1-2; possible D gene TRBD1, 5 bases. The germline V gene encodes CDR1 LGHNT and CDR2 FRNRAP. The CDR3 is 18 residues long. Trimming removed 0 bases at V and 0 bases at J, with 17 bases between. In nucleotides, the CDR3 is TGTGCTAGTGGTTTGGTTGTTACAGGAAATACTCCTAACTATGGCTACACCTTC. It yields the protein CASGLVVTGNTPNYGYTF.

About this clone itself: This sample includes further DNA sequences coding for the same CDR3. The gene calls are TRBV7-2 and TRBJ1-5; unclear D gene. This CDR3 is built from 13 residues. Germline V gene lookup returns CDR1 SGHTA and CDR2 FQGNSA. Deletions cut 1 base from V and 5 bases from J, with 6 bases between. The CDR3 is CASSLEGDQPQHF. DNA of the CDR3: TGTGCCAGCAGCTTAGAGGGAGATCAGCCCCAGCATTTT.

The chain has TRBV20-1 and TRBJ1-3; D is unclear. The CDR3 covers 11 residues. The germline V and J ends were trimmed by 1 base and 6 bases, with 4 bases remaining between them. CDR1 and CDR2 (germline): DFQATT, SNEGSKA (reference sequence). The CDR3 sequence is CSARVENTIYF. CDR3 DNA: TGCAGTGCTAGAGTCGAAAACACCATATATTTT.